This T cell receptor beta chain appears in the sequencing data of a study of shared clonotypes between healthy human individuals. On the study more broadly: Each donor's CD8 memory used one plate, CD8 naive two, each CD4 subset three. General observations from the study: Generation of non-shared clonotypes was less probable than generation of clonotypes shared by all four donors. It was observed that about 5% of naive CD4 clonotypes were shared across several donors.

Repertoires were generated with immunoSEQ multiplex PCR, while TCRdb's copy carries only in-frame clones and drops some. The sample consists of about 2 million clones, about 95% of them appearing once. The junction had 5 bases not matched to a gene; V was cut back by 2 bases and J by 4 bases. The CDR3 has 15 amino acids. Germline CDR1 reads MNHEY; CDR2 reads SMNVEV (reference sequence). As defined, naive CD8 cells were CD45RO-negative and positively selected for CCR7, with terminally differentiated effector memory CD45RA+ cells excluded. Healthy HIV-negative adults with no recent acute infections or vaccinations were recruited as donors. Comments on this clone: Its target is not known. Other DNA variants within this sample encode the same CDR3.

This clonotype was sampled from a man aged 18 to 30 in good health. The rearrangement joins TRBV27 to TRBJ2-1, with TRBD2 identical over 7 bases. Sequenced: naive CD8+ T cells sorted from blood. This CDR3 reads CASSLGAGGYNEQFF. In nucleotides, the CDR3 is TGTGCCAGCAGTTTAGGGGCCGGGGGGTACAATGAGCAGTTCTTC.